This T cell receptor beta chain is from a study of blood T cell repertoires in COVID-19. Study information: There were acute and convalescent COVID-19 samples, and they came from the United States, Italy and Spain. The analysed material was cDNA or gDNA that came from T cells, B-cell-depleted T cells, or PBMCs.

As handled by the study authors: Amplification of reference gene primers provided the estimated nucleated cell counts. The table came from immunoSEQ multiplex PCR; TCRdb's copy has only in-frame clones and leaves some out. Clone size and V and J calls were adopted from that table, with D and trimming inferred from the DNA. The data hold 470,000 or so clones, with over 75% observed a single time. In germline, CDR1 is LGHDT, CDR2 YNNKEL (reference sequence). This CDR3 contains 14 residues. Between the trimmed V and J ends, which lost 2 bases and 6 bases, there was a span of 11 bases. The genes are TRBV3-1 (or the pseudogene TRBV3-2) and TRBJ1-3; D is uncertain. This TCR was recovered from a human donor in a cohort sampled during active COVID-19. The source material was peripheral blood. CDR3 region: CASSQSLTVNTIYF. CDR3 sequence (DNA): TGTGCCAGCAGCCAATCCCTCACTGTAAACACCATATATTTT.